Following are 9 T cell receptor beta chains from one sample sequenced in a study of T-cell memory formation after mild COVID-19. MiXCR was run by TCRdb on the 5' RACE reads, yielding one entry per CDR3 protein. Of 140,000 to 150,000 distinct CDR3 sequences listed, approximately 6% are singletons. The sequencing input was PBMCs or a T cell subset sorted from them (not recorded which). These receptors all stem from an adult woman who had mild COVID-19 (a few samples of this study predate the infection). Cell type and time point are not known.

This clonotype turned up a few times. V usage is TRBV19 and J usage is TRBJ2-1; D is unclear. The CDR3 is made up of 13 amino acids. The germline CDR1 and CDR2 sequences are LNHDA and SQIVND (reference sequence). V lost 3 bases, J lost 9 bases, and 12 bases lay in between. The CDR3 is CASSIPLLGEQFF. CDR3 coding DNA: TGTGCCAGTAGTATTCCCCTATTGGGTGAGCAGTTCTTC.

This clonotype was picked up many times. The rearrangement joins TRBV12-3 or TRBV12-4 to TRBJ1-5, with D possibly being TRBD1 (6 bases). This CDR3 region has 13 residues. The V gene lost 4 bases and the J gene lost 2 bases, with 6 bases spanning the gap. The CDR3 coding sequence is TGTGCCAGCAGTTCAGGGGGCAATCAGCCCCAGCATTTT. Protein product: CASSSGGNQPQHF.

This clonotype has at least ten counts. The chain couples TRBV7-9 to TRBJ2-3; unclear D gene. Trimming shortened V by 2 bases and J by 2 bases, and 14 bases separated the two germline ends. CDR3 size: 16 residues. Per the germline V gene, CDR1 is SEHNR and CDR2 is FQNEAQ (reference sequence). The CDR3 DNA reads TGTGCCAGCAGCTTATGGGTTAGCTCTAACACAGATACGCAGTATTTT. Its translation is CASSLWVSSNTDTQYF. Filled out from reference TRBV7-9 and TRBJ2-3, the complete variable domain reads DTGVSQNPRHKITKRGQNVTFRCDPISEHNRLYWYRQTLGQGPEFLTYFQNEAQLEKSRLLSDRFSAERPKGSFSTLEIQRTEQGDSAMYLCASSLWVSSNTDTQYFGPGTRLTVL.

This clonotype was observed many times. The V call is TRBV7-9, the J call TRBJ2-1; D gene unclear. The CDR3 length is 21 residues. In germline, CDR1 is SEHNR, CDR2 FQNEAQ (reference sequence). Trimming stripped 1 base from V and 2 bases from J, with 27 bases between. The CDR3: CASSLEGFRAGVAFAYNEQFF. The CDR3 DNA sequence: TGTGCCAGCAGCTTAGAGGGCTTTCGGGCTGGGGTAGCCTTCGCCTACAATGAGCAGTTCTTC.

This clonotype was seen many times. In nucleotides, the CDR3 is TGTGCCACCGGACGGGACAGGGGGAGTTTAAAACAGCCCCAGCATTTT. Amino acids: CATGRDRGSLKQPQHF. The V gene is TRBV15, the J gene TRBJ1-5; TRBD1 agrees at 11 bases. Germline loops: CDR1 LNHNV, CDR2 YYDKDF (reference sequence). This CDR3 has 16 amino acids. V dropped 8 bases and J dropped 7; count of bases not matched to a gene: 13.

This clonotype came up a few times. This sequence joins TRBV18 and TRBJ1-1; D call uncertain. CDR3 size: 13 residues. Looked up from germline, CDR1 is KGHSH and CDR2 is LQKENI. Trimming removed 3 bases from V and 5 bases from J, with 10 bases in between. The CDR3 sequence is CASSPSIRTEAFF. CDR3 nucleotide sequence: TGTGCCAGCTCACCGTCGATTCGGACTGAAGCTTTCTTT.

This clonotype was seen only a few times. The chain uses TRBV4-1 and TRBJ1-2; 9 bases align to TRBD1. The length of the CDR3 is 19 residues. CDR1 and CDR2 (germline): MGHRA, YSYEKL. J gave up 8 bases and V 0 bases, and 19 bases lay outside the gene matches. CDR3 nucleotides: TGCGCCAGCAGCCAAGAAGACCCGGCGCTTAGACAGGGGGTTGGGGGCTACACCTTC. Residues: CASSQEDPALRQGVGGYTF.

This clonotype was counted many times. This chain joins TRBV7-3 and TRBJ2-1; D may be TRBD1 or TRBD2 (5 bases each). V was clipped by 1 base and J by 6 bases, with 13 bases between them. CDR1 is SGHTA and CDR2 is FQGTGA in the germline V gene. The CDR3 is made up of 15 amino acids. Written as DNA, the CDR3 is TGTGCCAGCAGCTTAAGAGGGGCAGGGTTCAATGAGCAGTTCTTC. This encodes CASSLRGAGFNEQFF.

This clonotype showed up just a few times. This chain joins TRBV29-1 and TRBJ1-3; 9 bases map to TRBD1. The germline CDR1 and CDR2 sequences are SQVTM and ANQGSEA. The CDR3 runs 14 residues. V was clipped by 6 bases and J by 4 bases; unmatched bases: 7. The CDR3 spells CSVATGGSGNTIYF. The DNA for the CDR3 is TGCAGCGTAGCGACAGGGGGGTCGGGAAACACCATATATTTT.